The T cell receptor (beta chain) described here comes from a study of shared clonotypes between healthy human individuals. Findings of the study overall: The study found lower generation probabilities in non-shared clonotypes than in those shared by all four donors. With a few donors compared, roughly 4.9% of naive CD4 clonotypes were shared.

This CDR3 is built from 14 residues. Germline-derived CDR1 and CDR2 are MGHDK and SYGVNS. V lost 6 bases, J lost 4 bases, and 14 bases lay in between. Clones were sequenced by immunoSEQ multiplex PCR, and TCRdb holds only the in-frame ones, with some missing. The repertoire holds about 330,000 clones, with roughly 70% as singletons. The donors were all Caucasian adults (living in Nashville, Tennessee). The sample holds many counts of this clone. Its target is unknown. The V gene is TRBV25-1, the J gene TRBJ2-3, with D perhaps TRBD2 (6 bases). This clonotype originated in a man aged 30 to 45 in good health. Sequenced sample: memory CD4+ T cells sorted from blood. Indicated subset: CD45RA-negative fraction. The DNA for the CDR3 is TGTGCCAGCAGAGATACAGGAGGGTCAGATACGCAGTATTTT. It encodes CASRDTGGSDTQYF. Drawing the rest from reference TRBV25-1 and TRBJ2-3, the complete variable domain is EADIYQTPRYLVIGTGKKITLECSQTMGHDKMYWYQQDPGMELHLIHYSYGVNSTEKGDLSSESTVSRIRTEHFPLTLESARPSHTSQYLCASRDTGGSDTQYFGPGTRLTVL.